This entry concerns a single T cell receptor beta chain. Its antigen is not known. Repertoires were generated with immunoSEQ multiplex PCR, while TCRdb's copy carries only in-frame clones and drops some. This sample has around 10,000 clones, with approximately 67% found just once. These data come from a study of CD4+ T cells in melanoma. The study's findings and limits: Diverse differentiation states were reported for melanoma neoantigen-specific CD4+ T cells. CD8+ T cell, macrophage and B cell function reportedly correlated with neoantigen-specific CD4+ T cells.

Germline V gene sequence: CDR1 SGHRS, CDR2 YFSETQ. The CDR3 consists of 15 residues. V was trimmed by 4 bases and J by 3 bases, leaving 11 bases between them. What was sequenced was cells from a culture (not recorded whether cultured in vitro). This receptor was taken from a human donor with melanoma. V is TRBV5-1 and J is TRBJ1-6; weak D call: TRBD1 (5 bases). The CDR3 nucleotides are TGCGCCAGCAGCGATAGACAGAACTATAATTCACCCCTCCACTTT. Encoded protein: CASSDRQNYNSPLHF.